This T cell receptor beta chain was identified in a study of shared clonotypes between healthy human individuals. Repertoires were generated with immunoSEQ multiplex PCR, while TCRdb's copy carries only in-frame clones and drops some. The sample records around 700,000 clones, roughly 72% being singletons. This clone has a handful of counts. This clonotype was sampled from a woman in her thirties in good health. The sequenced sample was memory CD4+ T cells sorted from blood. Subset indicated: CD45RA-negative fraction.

CDR3 region: CASRGTGGKTQYF. The CDR3, as DNA: TGTGCCAGCAGAGGGACAGGGGGTAAGACCCAGTACTTC. The genes are TRBV2 and TRBJ2-5, with TRBD1 matching over 11 bases. The CDR3 runs to 13 residues. CDR1 SNHLY and CDR2 FYNNEI come from the germline V gene. Germline trimming cut 6 bases from V and 6 bases from J; bases unmatched to any gene: 3.